These 20 T cell receptor beta chains were sequenced from one sample in a study of blood T cell repertoires in COVID-19 (dated by TCRdb to the early 2020s). Library prep was done by the immunoSEQ multiplex PCR assay. TCRdb mirrors the immuneACCESS table, restricted to in-frame sequences. Some clones are absent from its copies; in checked studies, under half trace to an unresolved V gene, and the reason for the others is unknown. This sample comprises around 75,000 clones, around 80% of them detected only once. The ten largest clones take up roughly 13% of the sample. The sequencing sample was made of peripheral blood. The source is a man aged 45-65 years with COVID-19, enrolled during active disease.

This clone was counted only a few times. V gene TRBV27 combines with J gene TRBJ1-1, with TRBD1 as a possible D gene (6 bases). The length of the CDR3 is 15 residues. Trimming took off 5 bases at V and 5 bases at J, with 18 bases between the two ends. Per the germline V gene, CDR1 is MNHEY and CDR2 is SMNVEV (reference sequence). The CDR3 reads CASSPPQGRGTEAFF. The CDR3 nucleotides read TGTGCCAGCAGTCCGCCCCAGGGGAGGGGGACTGAAGCTTTCTTT.

The chain links TRBV3-1 (or the pseudogene TRBV3-2) to TRBJ1-5; D is ambiguous. There are 14 residues in the CDR3. Germline lookup yields CDR1 LGHDT and CDR2 YNNKEL (reference sequence). Trimming stripped 3 bases from V and 7 bases from J, with 13 bases between. CDR3 coding DNA: TGTGCCAGCAGCCAGGCCAGCGCCGCACAGCCCCAGCATTTT. It yields the protein CASSQASAAQPQHF.

The chain recombines TRBV5-1 with TRBJ2-7; D is uncertain. Deletions cut 0 bases from V and 7 bases from J, with 20 bases between. The CDR3 spans 16 residues. CDR1 SGHRS and CDR2 YFSETQ come from the germline V gene. CDR3 nucleotide sequence: TGCGCCAGCAGCTTGGCCGCGGCTGGTCAGTTTGATGAGCAGTACTTC. Protein product: CASSLAAAGQFDEQYF.

The J gene is TRBJ2-7, the V gene TRBV5-8; TRBD2 is a possible D gene (6 bases). V was shortened by 2 bases and J by 3 bases, with 18 bases between the two germline ends. Germline V gene lookup returns CDR1 SGHTS and CDR2 YDEGEE. The CDR3 is 16 amino acids. The CDR3 DNA is TGTGCCAGCAGCTTTTCGGGAGATTTATCATTCTACGAGCAGTACTTC. This sequence encodes CASSFSGDLSFYEQYF.

This clone was observed a handful of times. The CDR3 DNA is TGTGCCAGCAGCCTTGACTCAGGGTACCTTTTTGCTTTCTTT. Protein product: CASSLDSGYLFAFF. V and J are TRBV7-2 and TRBJ1-1; weak D call: TRBD1 (5 bases). Germline values: CDR1 SGHTA, CDR2 FQGNSA. Trimming shortened V by 5 bases and J by 11 bases, and 21 bases separated the two germline ends. The CDR3 consists of 14 residues. Together with reference TRBV7-2 and TRBJ1-1, the CDR3 gives the full variable domain: GAGVSQSPSNKVTEKGKDVELRCDPISGHTALYWYRQSLGQGLEFLIYFQGNSAPDKSGLPSDRFSAERTGGSVSTLTIQRTQQEDSAVYLCASSLDSGYLFAFFGQGTRLTVV.

V gene TRBV24-1 combines with J gene TRBJ2-2; 10 bases match TRBD1. The CDR3 consists of 18 residues. CDR1 and CDR2 from the germline V gene are KGHDR and SFDVKD. With V trimmed by 8 bases and J by 0 bases, 11 bases remained unmatched. The CDR3 DNA follows: TGTGCCACCACATCAGGGACAGGGGCGCCTGCGAACACCGGGGAGCTGTTTTTT. Protein product: CATTSGTGAPANTGELFF.

This clone was seen only a few times. The gene calls are TRBV5-5 and TRBJ1-5; D is undetermined. The germline CDR1 and CDR2 sequences are SGHKS and YYEKEE (reference sequence). V was pared by 0 bases and J by 0 bases, with 13 bases between. The CDR3 has 17 residues. CDR3 region: CASSLAGTAYSNQPQHF. CDR3 bases: TGTGCCAGCAGCTTGGCTGGAACAGCTTATAGCAATCAGCCCCAGCATTTT.

The J gene is TRBJ1-1, the V gene TRBV9; 7 nucleotides agree with TRBD1. This CDR3 has 14 residues. V gave up 4 bases and J gave up 3 bases; unmatched junction bases: 6. Germline-derived CDR1 and CDR2 are SGDLS and YYNGEE. The DNA for the CDR3 is TGTGCCAGCAGCCCCACGGGACAGCACACTGAAGCTTTCTTT. It specifies CASSPTGQHTEAFF.

This clone has just one count. The chain carries TRBV5-4 and TRBJ2-1; D unresolved. Trimming left V 0 bases short and J 13 bases short, with 14 bases between. CDR1 is SGHNT and CDR2 is YYREEE in the germline V gene (reference sequence). The CDR3 length is 13 residues. The CDR3 DNA is TGTGCCAGCAGCTTGGCCAAGGAAAGCGCCCAGTTCTTC. Translating gives CASSLAKESAQFF.

This clone was seen only a few times. V and J are TRBV7-9 and TRBJ2-2; no definite D call. With 1 base removed from V and 4 bases from J, the gap between germline ends came to 13 bases. The CDR3 loop spans 16 amino acids. Germline-derived CDR1 and CDR2 are SEHNR and FQNEAQ (reference sequence). The CDR3 DNA follows: TGTGCCAGCAGCTTAGGATTGGTTTTGAGCACCGGGGAGCTGTTTTTT. Translating it yields CASSLGLVLSTGELFF.

A note on this clone: The identical CDR3 is also encoded by other nucleotide sequences in the sample. V gene TRBV5-1 combines with J gene TRBJ2-3; no reliable D call. CDR3 size: 13 residues. V was cut by 0 bases and J by 5 bases, with 7 bases left in between. Germline CDR1 reads SGHRS; CDR2 reads YFSETQ. In DNA, the CDR3 is TGCGCCAGCAGCTTGGAGAGAGGAGATACGCAGTATTTT. As protein: CASSLERGDTQYF. Using reference TRBV5-1 and TRBJ2-3 for the parts outside the CDR3, the full variable domain is KAGVTQTPRYLIKTRGQQVTLSCSPISGHRSVSWYQQTPGQGLQFLFEYFSETQRNKGNFPGRFSGRQFSNSRSEMNVSTLELGDSALYLCASSLERGDTQYFGPGTRLTVL.

The table lists this clone with a few counts. V and J are TRBV10-1 and TRBJ2-7; no clear D gene. Trimming took off 10 bases at V and 5 bases at J, with 6 bases between the two ends. The CDR3 extends over 9 amino acids. Germline V gene data show CDR1 as WNHNN and CDR2 as SYGVQD (reference sequence). CDR3 region: CAIQNEQYF. CDR3 DNA sequence: TGCGCCATCCAGAACGAGCAGTACTTC.

This clone was recorded once. J is TRBJ2-6 and V is TRBV2, with TRBD1 matching over 7 bases. CDR1 and CDR2 from the germline V gene are SNHLY and FYNNEI. The junction had 8 bases not matched to a gene; V was cut back by 5 bases and J by 4 bases. The length of the CDR3 is 16 residues. The CDR3 loop reads CASSRDRARGANVLTF. The CDR3 nucleotides read TGTGCCAGCAGTCGAGACAGGGCAAGAGGGGCCAACGTCCTGACTTTC.

This clone has only a few counts. The chain links TRBV6-4 to TRBJ1-6; D is possibly TRBD1 (5 bases). Per germline, CDR1 MRHNA and CDR2 SNTAGT. V dropped 6 bases and J dropped 10 bases, with 13 bases sitting between them. The CDR3 consists of 13 residues. CDR3 sequence: CASSPREDSPLHF. CDR3 in DNA: TGTGCCAGCAGCCCCAGGGAGGACTCACCCCTCCACTTT.

The chain is built from TRBV2 and TRBJ1-1; no clear D. Germline lookup yields CDR1 SNHLY and CDR2 FYNNEI. This CDR3 has 12 residues. V was trimmed by 7 bases and J by 5 bases, leaving 11 bases between them. This CDR3 is CASTTEHTEAFF. In DNA form, the CDR3 reads TGTGCCAGCACCACGGAGCATACTGAAGCTTTCTTT.

The CDR3 DNA reads as TGCGCCAGCAGCCACGCTGCCGGGACTAATTACGAGCAGTACTTC. It is translated as CASSHAAGTNYEQYF. The chain has TRBV4-1 and TRBJ2-7; 7 nucleotides match TRBD2. CDR1 is MGHRA, CDR2 YSYEKL, per germline. CDR3 size: 15 residues. V trimming: 3 bases; J trimming: 4 bases; junction bases outside the gene matches: 9.

The chain couples TRBV6-5 to TRBJ1-5; a weak D match, TRBD1 (6 bases). Trimming took off 6 bases at V and 8 bases at J, with 17 bases between the two ends. The germline CDR1 and CDR2 sequences are MNHEY and SVGAGI. There are 14 residues in the CDR3. CDR3 DNA: TGTGCCAGCAGGGCGGACAGCACACCTGAGCCCCAGCATTTT. Its protein product is CASRADSTPEPQHF.

In this sample, this clone turned up a few times. The chain employs TRBV5-1 and TRBJ1-1; unclear D gene. Germline CDR1 and CDR2: SGHRS and YFSETQ. V lost 4 bases to trimming and J lost 1 base, with 14 bases between them. CDR3 length: 15 amino acids. The DNA for the CDR3 is TGCGCCAGCAGCAACCGTGCAGGCAAGAACACTGAAGCTTTCTTT. The encoded protein is CASSNRAGKNTEAFF. Full variable domain (missing parts from reference TRBV5-1 and TRBJ1-1): KAGVTQTPRYLIKTRGQQVTLSCSPISGHRSVSWYQQTPGQGLQFLFEYFSETQRNKGNFPGRFSGRQFSNSRSEMNVSTLELGDSALYLCASSNRAGKNTEAFFGQGTRLTVV.

The genes are TRBV5-1 and TRBJ2-1; 7 positions agree with TRBD1. Germline CDR1 and CDR2: SGHRS and YFSETQ. This CDR3 comprises 16 residues. V lost 3 bases to trimming and J lost 0 bases; unmatched junction nucleotides: 6. CDR3 amino acids: CASSYEGTVSYNEQFF. Written as DNA, the CDR3 is TGCGCCAGCAGCTATGAGGGGACAGTCTCCTACAATGAGCAGTTCTTC.

This sequence joins TRBV9 and TRBJ1-1; D is perhaps TRBD1 (5 bases). Per germline, CDR1 SGDLS and CDR2 YYNGEE. There are 17 residues in the CDR3. The V and J ends lost 0 bases and 0 bases respectively, with 15 bases between them. In nucleotides, the CDR3 is TGTGCCAGCAGCGTAGAAGGGAGGGGAAGTATGAACACTGAAGCTTTCTTT. Encoded protein: CASSVEGRGSMNTEAFF.